Below are 21 T cell receptor beta chains sequenced from a single sample in a study of stem cell transplantation in POMP-related autoinflammatory disease. Method: immunoSEQ multiplex PCR; TCRdb's copy keeps in-frame clones and lacks some. This table holds more than 25,000 clones, 85% to 90% found once. The sequencing used CD4+ T cells from PBMCs, collected before stem cell transplantation. The receptors come from a human donor with POMP-related autoinflammation and immune dysregulation (PRAID).

The rearrangement uses TRBV18 and TRBJ1-1; no clear D gene. The V and J ends lost 2 bases and 4 bases respectively, with 8 bases between them. The germline V gene has CDR1 KGHSH and CDR2 LQKENI. CDR3 length: 13 amino acids. The CDR3 loop reads CASSPNGGTEAFF. The CDR3, as DNA: TGTGCCAGCTCACCAAATGGAGGCACTGAAGCTTTCTTT.

The chain employs TRBV7-2 and TRBJ2-7, with D possibly TRBD1 on 6 matching bases. CDR3 length: 15 residues. CDR1 and CDR2 from the germline V gene are SGHTA and FQGNSA. The V and J ends lost 1 base and 5 bases respectively, with 15 bases between them. The CDR3 sequence: CASSLGATGSHEQYF. CDR3 DNA: TGTGCCAGCAGCTTAGGGGCGACAGGAAGTCACGAGCAGTACTTC.

This chain uses TRBV19 with TRBJ1-1; TRBD1 is a possible D gene (6 bases). CDR1 LNHDA and CDR2 SQIVND come from the germline V gene (reference sequence). This CDR3 comprises 15 residues. With 5 bases removed from V and 5 bases from J, the gap between germline ends came to 18 bases. Here the CDR3 DNA reads TGTGCCAGTAGTTCGGTCGGGGGCCTCGGGACTGAAGCTTTCTTT. Translating it yields CASSSVGGLGTEAFF.

This chain connects TRBV5-4 to TRBJ2-7, with 10 positions matching TRBD2. This CDR3 region has 15 residues. Germline CDR1 SGHNT, CDR2 YYREEE (reference sequence). Trimming at V came to 5 bases and at J to 2 bases, leaving 7 bases not matched to a gene. The CDR3 is CASRRMGTSAYEQYF. CDR3 DNA sequence: TGTGCCAGCAGAAGAATGGGGACTAGCGCCTACGAGCAGTACTTC.

V and J are TRBV19 and TRBJ1-4; D uncertain. From germline, CDR1 is LNHDA and CDR2 SQIVND (reference sequence). V shed 3 bases and J shed 14 bases, with 19 bases lying between them. The CDR3 totals 14 residues. CDR3 sequence reads: CASSISDAAKTLFF. The CDR3 DNA is TGTGCCAGTAGTATTTCAGATGCCGCCAAGACTCTGTTTTTT.

The rearrangement joins TRBV2 to TRBJ2-5; no clear D gene. V lost 4 bases and J 7 bases, leaving 10 bases between the germline ends. Germline CDR1 and CDR2: SNHLY and FYNNEI. This CDR3 has 12 residues. This CDR3 reads CASSGDLGTQYF. The CDR3 nucleotides read TGTGCCAGCAGTGGTGATTTAGGGACCCAGTACTTC.

The rearrangement links TRBV6-1 to TRBJ2-5; the D gene is possibly TRBD2 (5 bases). V lost 7 bases, J lost 1 base, and 7 bases lay in between. CDR1 is MNHNS, CDR2 SASEGT, per germline. This CDR3 is 12 amino acids long. The CDR3, as DNA: TGTGCCAGCACAGAGGGCCAAGAGACCCAGTACTTC. This gives the protein CASTEGQETQYF.

This clone has only one observation. The chain combines TRBV2 with TRBJ1-4, with D tentatively TRBD1 (6 bases). The ends were cut back, 1 base at V and 6 bases at J, with 9 bases in the middle. The CDR3 has 14 residues. Germline CDR1 SNHLY, CDR2 FYNNEI. The CDR3 here is CASSEGRGDEKLFF. DNA of the CDR3: TGTGCCAGCAGTGAAGGCAGGGGAGATGAAAAACTGTTTTTT. Drawing the rest from reference TRBV2 and TRBJ1-4, the complete variable domain is EPEVTQTPSHQVTQMGQEVILRCVPISNHLYFYWYRQILGQKVEFLVSFYNNEISEKSEIFDDQFSVERPDGSNFTLKIRSTKLEDSAMYFCASSEGRGDEKLFFGSGTQLSVL.

The CDR3, as DNA: TGTGCCAGCAGCCGAGGGGGCAGCTCCTACAATGAGCAGTTCTTC. Translating it yields CASSRGGSSYNEQFF. The chain has TRBV11-3 and TRBJ2-1; 7 bases are shared with TRBD1. Trimming took 5 bases from V and 0 from J; bases not matched to a gene: 4. CDR1 and CDR2 from the germline V gene are SGHNT and YENEEA. The CDR3 has 15 amino acids.

The chain recombines TRBV7-9 with TRBJ2-3; D could derive from TRBD1 or TRBD2 (6 bases each). This CDR3 region has 15 residues. The V end was cut by 0 bases, the J end by 4 bases, with 11 bases between. Per the germline V gene, CDR1 is SEHNR and CDR2 is FQNEAQ (reference sequence). The CDR3 bases are TGTGCCAGCAGCTTAGCGTCCGGGGGCCCAGATACGCAGTATTTT. As protein: CASSLASGGPDTQYF.

The J gene is TRBJ2-7, the V gene TRBV5-6, with unresolved D. The germline V and J ends were trimmed by 2 bases and 3 bases, with 15 bases remaining between them. Germline V gene sequence: CDR1 SGHDT, CDR2 YYEEEE. The CDR3 is made up of 15 amino acids. CDR3 coding DNA: TGTGCCAGCAGCTTTTATACGGTCGTAGACTACGAGCAGTACTTC. The encoded protein is CASSFYTVVDYEQYF.

The chain recombines TRBV5-1 with TRBJ2-2, with TRBD2 matching 14 bases. The germline gives CDR1 SGHRS, CDR2 YFSETQ. Unmatched junction bases numbered 2, after V lost 5 bases and J lost 8 bases. The CDR3 is 14 residues long. CDR3 amino acids: CASRGLAGEGELFF. The CDR3 nucleotides are TGCGCCAGCAGGGGACTAGCGGGAGAGGGGGAGCTGTTTTTT.

The chain employs TRBV5-1 and TRBJ2-3, with 10 nucleotides matching TRBD2. J was trimmed by 2 bases and V by 4 bases; bases with no gene match: 4. The V gene's germline CDR1 is SGHRS and CDR2 YFSETQ. The CDR3 extends over 15 amino acids. CDR3 sequence reads: CASSGSGGVTDTQYF. CDR3 in DNA: TGCGCCAGCAGCGGAAGCGGGGGGGTCACAGATACGCAGTATTTT.

The chain recombines TRBV29-1 with TRBJ2-1; D possibly corresponds to TRBD1 (6 bases). This CDR3 comprises 13 residues. With 7 bases removed from V and 3 bases from J, the gap between germline ends came to 13 bases. Germline CDR1 reads SQVTM; CDR2 reads ANQGSEA. In nucleotides, the CDR3 is TGCAGCGCCCGGGACACTCACTACAATGAGCAGTTCTTC. As protein: CSARDTHYNEQFF.

V gene TRBV28 combines with J gene TRBJ2-5; no reliable D call. Deletions cut 3 bases from V and 0 bases from J, with 11 bases between. There are 15 residues in the CDR3. The V gene's germline CDR1 is MDHEN and CDR2 SYDVKM. The CDR3 DNA is TGTGCCAGCAGTTTCGGGCAGGCTAACCAAGAGACCCAGTACTTC. This translates into CASSFGQANQETQYF.

The gene calls are TRBV5-5 and TRBJ1-1; D ambiguous. CDR3 length: 12 residues. The ends were cut back, 2 bases at V and 0 bases at J, with 2 bases in the middle. The germline CDR1 and CDR2 sequences are SGHKS and YYEKEE (reference sequence). In DNA, the CDR3 is TGTGCCAGCAGCTTCTTGAACACTGAAGCTTTCTTT. Its protein product is CASSFLNTEAFF.

The chain joins TRBV15 to TRBJ2-7, with D possibly TRBD1 on 5 matching bases. Germline V gene sequence: CDR1 LNHNV, CDR2 YYDKDF (reference sequence). The CDR3 consists of 15 residues. Trimming pared 1 base from V and 2 bases from J, leaving 12 bases between. The CDR3 DNA is TGTGCCACCAGCAGAGCGTCCGGACAAGCCTACGAGCAGTACTTC. As protein: CATSRASGQAYEQYF.

Only a few counts were recorded for this clone. The chain joins TRBV19 to TRBJ2-3; TRBD1 agrees at 7 bases. The CDR3 runs 15 residues. V was pared by 8 bases and J by 2 bases, with 10 bases of the junction left unmatched. In germline, CDR1 is LNHDA, CDR2 SQIVND (reference sequence). The CDR3 DNA sequence: TGTGCCAGTCCGCTGGACAGGAGGTTCACAGATACGCAGTATTTT. Protein: CASPLDRRFTDTQYF.

The chain employs TRBV5-4 and TRBJ2-7, with 9 bases aligning to TRBD1. The germline V gene has CDR1 SGHNT and CDR2 YYREEE (reference sequence). The CDR3 has 16 residues. V shed 0 bases and J 2 bases; nucleotides not matched to a gene: 6. The CDR3: CASSLGGTGTTYEQYF. As DNA, the CDR3 is TGTGCCAGCAGCTTGGGGGGGACAGGGACCACCTACGAGCAGTACTTC.

Only one count was recorded for this clone. The gene calls are TRBV6-7 and TRBJ2-3; D not certain. TRBV6-7 is noted as an ORF with a role that remains uncertain. V lost 0 bases to trimming and J lost 10 bases, with 17 bases between them. The CDR3 spans 15 residues. The CDR3 sequence is CASSYSKLSFRAQYF. CDR3 nucleotides: TGTGCCAGCAGTTACTCGAAGCTTAGTTTTAGGGCGCAGTATTTT.

This chain joins TRBV5-8 and TRBJ1-1; 9 bases map to TRBD1. Trimming took 5 bases from V and 1 from J; bases not matched to a gene: 6. The length of the CDR3 is 15 residues. Germline-derived CDR1 and CDR2 are SGHTS and YDEGEE. The CDR3 DNA follows: TGTGCCAGCAGACTAAACAGGGGGCCGAACACTGAAGCTTTCTTT. Translating gives CASRLNRGPNTEAFF.